The T cell receptor (beta chain) under discussion was sequenced for a study of blood T cell repertoires in COVID-19 (TCRdb year 2020). Turning to the overall study: Collaborator samples came from the United States, Italy and Spain and covered acute and convalescent phases of COVID-19. The prospective study material was composed of cDNA or gDNA derived from T cells, B-cell-depleted T cells, or PBMCs. Deeply sampled blood TCRbeta repertoires from subjects exposed to, actively infected with, or recovered from COVID-19 were included in the dataset. The repertoires were released in a freely available public database meant as a resource for research on the immune response to SARS-CoV-2. Samples were obtained from the ongoing ImmuneRACE study (first 160 participants) and from over 1,000 subjects provided by 6 global collaborators. A de-identified subject ID, COVID-19 status, age in years and sex were almost always included in the sample metadata. Where available, HLA class I and class II types were taken from metadata supplied by the sample provider and were not determined by assay-based typing. Broad study findings and their caveats: The amount of clinical and demographic metadata varied by source and participant and was provided uncurated.

The collaborating institutions used their own protocols to collect whole blood in K2EDTA tubes. For TCRbeta analysis, collaborators shipped samples in one of three forms: frozen whole blood, isolated PBMCs, or DNA extracted from either of those sample types. The immunoSEQ Assay, a bias-controlled multiplex PCR, was used to amplify TCRbeta CDR3 regions from genomic DNA. The paper's data handling went like this. The number of nucleated cells in each sample was estimated by amplification of reference gene primers within the assay. Sequence reads were collapsed and filtered to measure the absolute abundance of every unique TCRbeta CDR3 rearrangement. For each sample, productive Simpson clonality was calculated as the square root of Simpson's diversity index across productive rearrangements. TCRdb obtained this table from immuneACCESS and retained in-frame rearrangements with V and J assigned. These tables miss some clones; where compared with another copy, unresolved V genes account for less than half of the shortfall, and the remainder is unexplained. Clone size and the V and J calls come from that table; the DNA yielded D and trimming. This sample lists tens of thousands of clones; 70% to 90% were detected once. The ten largest clones capture 1.5% to 2.5% of the sample.

A note on this clone: The antigen it binds to is not known. No much larger clone exists at a distance of one base, and base qualities are not known.

The TCR originated in a man under 40 with acute or convalescent COVID-19. Sequences were obtained from peripheral blood.

CDR3 protein: CASSSSDRLGVETQYF. The DNA is as follows: TGCGCCAGCAGCTCGTCGGACAGGCTTGGGGTAGAGACCCAGTACTTC. The chain is assembled from TRBV5-1 and TRBJ2-5; a stretch of 7 junction bases matches TRBD1. The CDR3 starts with the cysteine, ends with the phenylalanine, and has 16 residues. Solely the CDR3 DNA is kept, with 48 bases framed from the first base. V trim: 3 bases; J trim: 4 bases; unmatched bases: 12. CDR1 and CDR2 are drawn from the germline V gene: SGHRS, YFSETQ.